This entry lists 18 T cell receptor beta chains sequenced from one sample in a study of T cells in Graves' hyperthyroidism and ophthalmopathy. The investigators amplified TCR beta CDR3 regions from RNA transcripts. TCR CDR3 underwent first-round RT-PCR with the HTBI primer set. TCRdb used MiXCR to reprocess the multiplex PCR reads, holding one entry per CDR3 protein. The top ten hold approximately 60% of the sample, which has under 350,000 distinct CDR3 sequences, 15% to 20% seen once. Material for sequencing was blood. Receptor source: an older woman with Graves' ophthalmopathy.

This clonotype was seen only a few times. This chain connects TRBV5-1 to TRBJ1-5; D not resolved. Germline V gene lookup returns CDR1 SGHRS and CDR2 YFSETQ. Trimming left V 2 bases short and J 6 bases short, with 12 bases between. The CDR3 consists of 14 residues. CDR3 DNA sequence: TGCGCCAGCAGCTTTGACGGGGTGAGTCAGCCCCAGCATTTT. The encoded protein is CASSFDGVSQPQHF.

This clonotype was counted at least ten times. The V and J genes are TRBV27 and TRBJ1-5, with unresolved D. This CDR3 region has 16 residues. Trimming removed 6 bases from V and 1 base from J, with 16 bases in between. CDR1 and CDR2 from the germline V gene are MNHEY and SMNVEV (reference sequence). In nucleotides, the CDR3 is TGTGCCAGCAGCCCCCGAGTGACGTTAAGCAATCAGCCCCAGCATTTT. This sequence encodes CASSPRVTLSNQPQHF.

In its sample, this clonotype was seen many times. This chain connects TRBV20-1 to TRBJ2-7; D might be TRBD2 (5 bases). The germline V gene encodes CDR1 DFQATT and CDR2 SNEGSKA (reference sequence). This CDR3 comprises 14 residues. V lost 3 bases and J lost 3, with 15 bases in between. CDR3 in amino acids: CSASRESALYEQYF. The CDR3, as DNA: TGCAGTGCTAGTAGGGAGTCGGCCCTCTACGAGCAGTACTTC.

The rearrangement uses TRBV3-1 and TRBJ1-6, with no clear D. The CDR3 is made up of 12 amino acids. V dropped 6 bases and J dropped 7 bases, with 7 bases sitting between them. Looked up from germline, CDR1 is LGHDT and CDR2 is YNNKEL (reference sequence). CDR3 sequence reads: CASRQSNSPLHF. The CDR3, as DNA: TGTGCCAGCAGACAGTCCAATTCACCCCTCCACTTT.

The sample holds many counts of this clonotype. Here the CDR3 reads CSARYGTWGTPLHF. For the CDR3, the DNA is TGCAGTGCTAGATATGGCACGTGGGGGACGCCCCTCCACTTT. This sequence joins TRBV20-1 and TRBJ1-6, with D possibly TRBD1 on 5 matching bases. V lost 2 bases and J 13 bases, leaving 18 bases between the germline ends. Germline CDR1 and CDR2: DFQATT and SNEGSKA (reference sequence). The CDR3 totals 14 residues.

The chain uses TRBV6-2 or TRBV6-3 and TRBJ2-1; 12 bases are shared with TRBD2. Germline assignment: CDR1 MNHEY and CDR2 SVGEGT. With 4 bases clipped from V and 7 bases from J, the junction kept 14 bases outside the gene matches. There are 18 residues in the CDR3. The CDR3 DNA sequence: TGTGCCAGCAGTTCCGACGCACGACTAGCGGGAGTTCAGAATGAGCAGTTCTTC. Encoded protein: CASSSDARLAGVQNEQFF.

V and J are TRBV18 and TRBJ2-6; D ambiguous. With 1 base removed from V and 0 bases from J, the gap between germline ends came to 10 bases. The V gene's germline CDR1 is KGHSH and CDR2 LQKENI. The CDR3 sequence is 17 residues long. The CDR3 here is CASSPQAMASGANVLTF. CDR3 bases: TGTGCCAGCTCACCACAGGCTATGGCCTCTGGGGCCAACGTCCTGACTTTC.

This clonotype has at least ten counts. V and J are TRBV27 and TRBJ1-2; D possibly corresponds to TRBD1 (5 bases). V lost 3 bases and J lost 0, with 11 bases in between. Germline V CDR1 and CDR2: MNHEY, SMNVEV (reference sequence). The CDR3 has 15 amino acids. CDR3 coding DNA: TGTGCCAGCAGTTTCAACAGGCAGGCTAACTATGGCTACACCTTC. Protein product: CASSFNRQANYGYTF.

This clonotype was detected many times. V usage is TRBV3-1 and J usage is TRBJ1-1; 11 bases are shared with TRBD1. CDR1 and CDR2 from the germline V gene are LGHDT and YNNKEL (reference sequence). The CDR3 consists of 16 residues. The V segment lost 4 bases and the J segment 4 bases; nucleotides outside the gene matches: 8. CDR3 in DNA: TGTGCCAGCAGCCCACGGACAGGGGGCTGGGGCACTGAAGCTTTCTTT. It encodes CASSPRTGGWGTEAFF.

The gene calls are TRBV5-4 and TRBJ2-1; 11 positions match TRBD2. The germline V gene has CDR1 SGHNT and CDR2 YYREEE (reference sequence). The length of the CDR3 is 16 residues. V gave up 4 bases and J gave up 7 bases; unmatched junction bases: 10. The CDR3 region is CASSPGGSGRENEQFF. The CDR3 DNA sequence: TGTGCCAGCAGCCCCGGGGGTAGCGGGAGGGAGAATGAGCAGTTCTTC.

Many counts were recorded for this clonotype. CDR3 region: CASSFLGADQPQHF. In DNA form, the CDR3 reads TGTGCCAGCAGTTTCTTGGGGGCAGACCAGCCCCAGCATTTT. V and J are TRBV27 and TRBJ1-5; possible D gene TRBD1, 6 bases. Trimming shortened V by 3 bases and J by 7 bases, and 13 bases separated the two germline ends. The CDR3 has 14 amino acids. Germline V CDR1 and CDR2: MNHEY, SMNVEV (reference sequence).

A single count supports this clonotype. At one end the junction does not follow the germline gene, possibly because of a read error. The chain has TRBV7-9 and TRBJ2-1; D may be TRBD1 (6 bases). In germline, CDR1 is SEHNR, CDR2 FQNEAQ (reference sequence). The CDR3 loop spans 20 amino acids. CDR3 loop: CASSSYWNREKKGTYNERFF. The DNA of the CDR3 is TGTGCCAGCAGCTCATATTGGAACAGGGAAAAAAAGGGGACCTACAATGAGCGGTTCTTC.

This clonotype showed up many times. The V and J genes are TRBV11-3 and TRBJ2-3; D ambiguous. The CDR3 loop spans 14 amino acids. Germline CDR1 SGHNT, CDR2 YENEEA. The V end lost 0 bases, the J end lost 1 base, and 5 bases lay between the germline ends. CDR3 nucleotides: TGTGCCAGCAGCTTAGAGGCTGGCACAGATACGCAGTATTTT. Translating it yields CASSLEAGTDTQYF.

In this sample, this clonotype turned up many times. The rearrangement uses TRBV27 and TRBJ2-4; perhaps TRBD1 as D (5 bases). This CDR3 spans 15 amino acids. Trimming cost V 6 bases and J 1 base, with 13 bases left between them. CDR1 is MNHEY and CDR2 is SMNVEV in the germline V gene (reference sequence). The CDR3 nucleotides read TGTGCCAGCAGACCCACAGGTTGGGCCAAAAACATTCAGTACTTC. Translating it yields CASRPTGWAKNIQYF.

This clonotype was detected only a few times. This chain uses TRBV27 with TRBJ2-4; D perhaps matches TRBD1 (5 bases). V gave up 3 bases and J gave up 3 bases, with 15 bases separating them. Germline V gene data show CDR1 as MNHEY and CDR2 as SMNVEV (reference sequence). The CDR3 loop spans 16 amino acids. The CDR3 reads CASSFYWGGGKNIQYF. The CDR3 DNA reads TGTGCCAGCAGTTTCTACTGGGGCGGTGGCAAAAACATTCAGTACTTC.

The rearrangement joins TRBV5-1 to TRBJ2-7; 8 bases are shared with TRBD1. The CDR3 consists of 15 residues. The germline V gene has CDR1 SGHRS and CDR2 YFSETQ. The V segment lost 3 bases and the J segment 3 bases; nucleotides outside the gene matches: 8. CDR3 DNA: TGCGCCAGCAGCTCAACCGGACAGGGAGGCTACGAGCAGTACTTC. Translated, it gives CASSSTGQGGYEQYF.

The chain couples TRBV28 to TRBJ2-3; perhaps D is TRBD1 or TRBD2 (5 bases each). This CDR3 is 14 amino acids long. Germline-derived CDR1 and CDR2 are MDHEN and SYDVKM. Trimming left V 3 bases short and J 5 bases short, with 12 bases between. The CDR3 reads CASSLGTREDTQYF. DNA of the CDR3: TGTGCCAGCAGTTTGGGGACCAGGGAAGATACGCAGTATTTT.

Only a few counts were recorded for this clonotype. The chain carries TRBV10-3 and TRBJ1-1; D is ambiguous. V was clipped by 0 bases and J by 5 bases, with 13 bases between them. The CDR3 consists of 15 residues. Germline-derived CDR1 and CDR2 are ENHRY and SYGVKD. CDR3 nucleotides: TGTGCCATCAGTGAGTCGACTCGGAGTATGACTGAAGCTTTCTTT. Its translation is CAISESTRSMTEAFF.